The present TCR beta chain was sequenced within a study of shared clonotypes between healthy human individuals. Across the whole study: Each donor's CD8 memory used one plate, CD8 naive two, each CD4 subset three.

The CDR3 length is 15 residues. Trimming took 2 bases from V and 5 from J, leaving 13 bases between them. Germline-derived CDR1 and CDR2 are SGDLS and YYNGEE. Whole-study findings and limits: Enrolling few donors narrowed the genetic and exposure-history diversity that was represented.

This clone has a single count. Its antigen remains unidentified. Donation came from healthy HIV-negative adults that had no recent acute infections or vaccinations. Assay: immunoSEQ multiplex PCR; the TCRdb copy retains only in-frame clones and omits some. The table has fewer than 1.4 million clones, around 82% seen once. The chain combines TRBV9 with TRBJ2-2; TRBD2 is a possible D gene (6 bases). Input material: memory CD4+ T cells from PBMCs. Subset denoted: CD45RA-negative fraction. This clonotype was obtained from a man between 18 and 35 years old in good health. Some clones in this sample may be carry-over from other donors' samples. CDR3 DNA sequence: TGTGCCAGCAGCGTTTCCGTAAGCGGGACCGGGGAGCTGTTTTTT. Its protein is CASSVSVSGTGELFF.